This T cell receptor (beta chain) was identified in a study of blood T cell repertoires in COVID-19. Overall study context: Some COVID-19 samples were acute and others convalescent; all came from the United States, Italy and Spain. The analysed material was cDNA or gDNA that came from T cells, B-cell-depleted T cells, or PBMCs.

After removal of 2 bases from V and 0 bases from J, the junction contained 6 bases not matched to a gene. The CDR3 contains 18 residues. Germline-derived CDR1 and CDR2 are KGHDR and SFDVKD. As processed by the authors: How many nucleated cells were present was estimated from reference gene primer amplification. Clones were sequenced by immunoSEQ multiplex PCR, and TCRdb holds only the in-frame ones, with some missing. That table is the source of V, J and clone size, and D and trimming were worked out from the DNA. The data contain about 25,000 clones, roughly 85% of them seen just once; the ten biggest clones take up approximately 9%.

The clonotype comes from a human donor with active COVID-19. The donor label of this sample is uncertain. The material sequenced was peripheral blood. The V call is TRBV24-1, the J call TRBJ2-7; TRBD2 matches at 13 bases. The CDR3 region is CATSDSGTSGASSYEQYF. Written as DNA, the CDR3 is TGTGCCACCAGTGATTCCGGGACTAGCGGGGCAAGCTCCTACGAGCAGTACTTC.